This T cell receptor (beta chain) was recorded in a study of blood T cell repertoires in COVID-19. Turning to the study itself: Both acute and convalescent COVID-19 samples were obtained from the United States, Italy and Spain.

As processed by the authors: From reference gene primer amplification, estimates of nucleated cell counts were derived. The data were produced by immunoSEQ multiplex PCR, yet TCRdb's version contains in-frame clones alone and is incomplete. The D gene and trimming were derived from the DNA, and the V and J assignments and clone size from that table. The sample includes approximately 250,000 clones, around 84% seen only once; the top ten take 4.2%. This TCR was recovered from a man aged 55 to 70 with acute or convalescent COVID-19. The sequenced material came from peripheral blood.

The CDR3 reads CASSTIQQGEDYGYTF. The CDR3 nucleotides are TGTGCCAGCAGCACAATACAACAGGGGGAAGACTATGGCTACACCTTC. The V gene is TRBV7-8, the J gene TRBJ1-2, with TRBD1 matching 8 bases. J lost 3 bases, V lost 5 bases, and 11 bases had no gene match. This CDR3 is 16 amino acids long. CDR1 and CDR2 (germline): SGHVS, FQNEAQ.